This entry concerns a single T cell receptor (beta chain). There was relapse after autologous stem cell transplantation in every patient, and there was variation in brentuximab vedotin exposure. This sample was included in a study of PD-1 blockade in classical Hodgkin lymphoma. The protocol was immunoSEQ multiplex PCR, while the TCRdb copy is restricted to in-frame clones and leaves out a portion. In the table there are almost 85,000 clones, around 90% of which are singletons. The CDR3 is made up of 16 amino acids. From germline, CDR1 is MGHRA and CDR2 YSYEKL. With 0 bases removed from V and 4 bases from J, the gap between germline ends came to 12 bases.

The genes are TRBV4-1 and TRBJ2-2; TRBD2 is a possible D gene (5 bases). The receptor was derived from a human donor with classical Hodgkin lymphoma. Sequencing used peripheral blood mononuclear cells (PBMCs), obtained at baseline. CDR3 region: CASSQDGGRGTGELFF. For the CDR3, the DNA is TGCGCCAGCAGCCAAGACGGTGGCCGGGGCACCGGGGAGCTGTTTTTT.